The source of this T cell receptor beta chain is a study of human T cells and chemical hapten exposure (dated by TCRdb to the early 2020s). Broadly, across the study: For sensitization, 2% DPC in acetone was applied to a roughly 2 cm by roughly 2 cm area of upper inner arm skin. Throughout the roughly 25-week study period, patients were also given weekly therapeutic DPC doses on the scalp. Patch testing on the upper back used Finn chambers containing 0.01% DPC, with scoring done after 6 days according to International Contact Dermatitis Research Group standards. The patient cohort, mostly female, included alopecia areata with under or over 50% scalp involvement, alopecia totalis and alopecia universalis. The libraries were sequenced as a pool, and the TCR yield per sample differed mostly because of small variations in library volumes within the pool. In alopecia patients, the study followed how the peripheral blood TCR repertoire changed in vivo over primary and secondary sensitization to diphenylcyclopropenone (DPC), a hapten. Patient blood was sampled pre-sensitization (week 0) and at 2, 6 and about 24 weeks after DPC sensitization. Blood for TCR sequencing was provided by twenty-nine alopecia patients at one to four time points (pre-sensitization, 2, 6 and 24 weeks).

The library relied on RACE. Sequenced using a NextSeq 500. During library preparation, unique molecular identifiers were attached to individual cDNA molecules so that TCRs could be counted quantitatively and reproducibly. Both TCR alpha and TCR beta chains were sequenced from each blood RNA sample. The study's own analysis went as follows. A median of roughly 98,000 TCRs per sample was observed, with a range of roughly 20,000 to 750,000. V, J and CDR3 annotation of the TCR reads was performed with the Decombinator software suite. For the PS versus PT1 abundance plots, all samples were subsampled to the same number of TCRs (28,000). TCRs were defined as expanded if absent before sensitization and observed at least eight times at the 2-week time point. TCRdb passed the public sequencing reads through fastp at Q25 and MiXCR, retaining productive beta sequences. Rows are combined by CDR3 protein, so each entry shows the most common genes and DNA. Here the V and J calls rest on TCRdb's processing, not on the authors' analysis. For this sample the table gives more than 150,000 distinct CDR3 sequences, of which approximately 24% were detected only once. About 2.3% of the sample rests with the top ten.

This clonotype was counted only a few times. The antigen it binds to is not known. No base quality information exists; no much larger clone differs at one position. The time point tag for this specimen amounts to: patch test 3, about 24 weeks after DPC sensitization. The intended sense of this specimen's treatment or condition label: therapeutic diphenylcyclopropenone sensitization with weekly scalp DPC. At every patch-test visit, the blood draw took place before the patch test was put on. Eligible patients were aged 18 to 70, diagnosed with alopecia, deemed suitable for DPC therapy, and excluded if pregnant. Total RNA was isolated from unfractionated whole blood collected in Tempus Blood RNA tubes. The investigation overall reported the following: Because every patient had alopecia, a presumed autoimmune disease, the patients' immune response might differ from that of healthy individuals. Repeated subsampling changed both the strength of the expansion versus patch-test correlation and the threshold at which that correlation became significant. A positive correlation was found between the number of PT1 expanded TCRs and patch test score, with significance reached at thresholds 8, 16 and 32 but not 4. DPC sensitization did not change the number of TCRs with a frequency above 1 in 1000, and there was no evidence of changes in global repertoire structure. Compared with pre-sensitization or healthy control sets, expanded TCRs formed significantly more large CDR3 similarity clusters, which is consistent with antigen-driven responses.

This specimen consisted of whole blood, obtained in connection with sensitization to the hapten diphenylcyclopropenone (DPC). The source is a woman aged 40-49 years with alopecia areata. Some clones in this sample may be carry-over from other donors' samples.

The CDR3 region: CASSLPPAGDSNYGYTF. The DNA sequence is TGTGCCAGCAGTTTACCTCCGGCGGGAGACAGTAACTATGGCTACACCTTC. The rearrangement combines TRBV28 with TRBJ1-2; perhaps TRBD1 is the D gene, with 5 bases matching. Measured from the cysteine to the phenylalanine, the CDR3 is 17 residues long. The DNA shown is the 51-base CDR3, in frame from base 1. V sheds 2 bases and J sheds 1 base, leaving 17 bases between their ends. CDR1 and CDR2 are drawn from the germline V gene: MDHEN, SYDVKM.